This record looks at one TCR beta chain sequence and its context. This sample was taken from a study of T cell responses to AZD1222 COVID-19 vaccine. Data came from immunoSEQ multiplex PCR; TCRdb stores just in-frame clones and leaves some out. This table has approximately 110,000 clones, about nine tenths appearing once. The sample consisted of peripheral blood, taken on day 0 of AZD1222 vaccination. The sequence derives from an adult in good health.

The CDR3 sequence: CASSLVGYGYTF. DNA for the CDR3: TGCGCCAGCAGCTTGGTTGGCTATGGCTACACCTTC. The V gene is TRBV5-1, the J gene TRBJ1-2, with D uncertain. V lost 0 bases and J lost 4, with 4 bases in between. This CDR3 is built from 12 residues. Germline values: CDR1 SGHRS, CDR2 YFSETQ.